There are many counts of the clone carrying this T cell receptor (beta chain). Its matching antigen is unknown. TCRdb used MiXCR to reprocess the 5' RACE reads, holding one entry per CDR3 protein. This sample has tens of thousands of distinct CDR3 sequences, with roughly 8% found just once. This record belongs to a study of neurological immune-mediated disorders. Regarding the study as a whole: HTLV-1-associated myelopathy had the most TCR clonal expansion, while multiple sclerosis had the least, a level that fell below healthy controls.

Time point of the sample: longitudinal time-point 3. With 5 bases clipped from V and 8 bases from J, the junction kept 9 bases outside the gene matches. This CDR3 is built from 14 residues. Input material: PBMCs. The rearrangement uses TRBV12-3 or TRBV12-4 and TRBJ1-2; 9 bases map to TRBD1. The TCR sequence derives from a woman in her thirties or forties in good health. CDR3 in amino acids: CASSPRPGTGGYTF. As DNA, the CDR3 is TGTGCCAGCAGTCCTCGTCCCGGGACAGGGGGCTACACCTTC.